This entry lists 10 T cell receptor beta chains sequenced from one sample in a study of T cells in Graves' hyperthyroidism and ophthalmopathy. Regions amplified from RNA transcripts were the TCR beta CDR3 regions. Initially, a first-round RT-PCR of the TCR CDR3 employed the HTBI primer set. In TCRdb, the multiplex PCR reads were re-called with MiXCR into one record per CDR3 protein. This table holds 250,000 or so distinct CDR3 sequences, about 15% found once. The sample consisted of blood. Receptors were obtained from a woman aged 40 to 55 with Graves' hyperthyroidism that later progressed to Graves' ophthalmopathy.

The V call is TRBV4-1, the J call TRBJ2-5; no firm D call. Trimming left V 7 bases short and J 5 bases short, with 14 bases between. Germline CDR1 and CDR2: MGHRA and YSYEKL. The CDR3 extends over 13 amino acids. CDR3 residues: CASTRSYRETQYF. The CDR3 nucleotides read TGCGCCAGCACCCGTAGCTACCGTGAGACCCAGTACTTC.

This clonotype was seen at least ten times. The chain joins TRBV25-1 to TRBJ2-2; D is unclear. Germline lookup yields CDR1 MGHDK and CDR2 SYGVNS. Trimming took 1 base from V and 8 from J, leaving 11 bases between them. This CDR3 is built from 14 residues. The CDR3 DNA is TGTGCCAGCAGTGAATGGACCGAGGATGGGGAGCTGTTTTTT. It is translated as CASSEWTEDGELFF.

This clonotype was seen ten or more times. V and J are TRBV30 and TRBJ2-2; D remains ambiguous. Germline V gene sequence: CDR1 GTSNPN, CDR2 SVGIG (reference sequence). Trimming took off 3 bases at V and 6 bases at J, with 5 bases between the two ends. The CDR3 is made up of 11 amino acids. DNA of the CDR3: TGTGCCTGGAGCGTGGCCGGGGAGCTGTTTTTT. Its translation: CAWSVAGELFF. The whole variable domain, filled in from reference TRBV30 and TRBJ2-2, reads SQTIHQWPATLVQPVGSPLSLECTVEGTSNPNLYWYRQAAGRGLQLLFYSVGIGQISSEVPQNLSASRPQDRQFILSSKKLLLSDSGFYLCAWSVAGELFFGEGSRLTVL.

This clonotype was seen once. One end of the junction is discordant with germline, which a read error may explain. The chain has TRBV5-4 and TRBJ2-5; D possibly corresponds to TRBD2 (6 bases). Germline V CDR1 and CDR2: SGHNT, YYREEE (reference sequence). The CDR3 sequence is 14 residues long. CDR3 nucleotides: TGTGCCGGCAGCCCTGGCGGGGTTGGAGAGACCCAGTACTTC. Its translation is CAGSPGGVGETQYF.

The V and J genes are TRBV28 and TRBJ2-7, with TRBD1 matching over 9 bases. The CDR3 contains 14 residues. V trimming: 1 base; J trimming: 5 bases; junction bases outside the gene matches: 3. Germline CDR1 is MDHEN and CDR2 is SYDVKM. The CDR3 region is CASSLSWTGDEQYF. In DNA, the CDR3 is TGTGCCAGCAGTTTATCATGGACAGGGGACGAGCAGTACTTC. Full variable domain (missing parts from reference TRBV28 and TRBJ2-7): DVKVTQSSRYLVKRTGEKVFLECVQDMDHENMFWYRQDPGLGLRLIYFSYDVKMKEKGDIPEGYSVSREKKERFSLILESASTNQTSMYLCASSLSWTGDEQYFGPGTRLTVT.

This clonotype has ten or more counts. The chain joins TRBV28 to TRBJ2-2; weak D call: TRBD2 (5 bases). This CDR3 has 13 amino acids. CDR1 MDHEN and CDR2 SYDVKM come from the germline V gene. V lost 4 bases, J lost 9 bases, and 12 bases lay in between. The CDR3 DNA reads TGTGCCAGCAGTTCCTATAGGGAGCGGGAGCTGTTTTTT. Its protein product is CASSSYRERELFF.

The rearrangement joins TRBV2 to TRBJ1-5, with 7 bases identical to TRBD1. With V trimmed by 4 bases and J by 2 bases, 5 bases remained unmatched. CDR1 is SNHLY and CDR2 is FYNNEI in the germline V gene. CDR3 length equals 15 residues. The CDR3 nucleotides are TGTGCCAGCAGTGCCAACAGGGGTGGCAATCAGCCCCAGCATTTT. This sequence encodes CASSANRGGNQPQHF.

This clonotype was found many times. The J gene is TRBJ1-4, the V gene TRBV30, with 10 bases that match TRBD1. Germline loops: CDR1 GTSNPN, CDR2 SVGIG (reference sequence). This CDR3 region has 13 residues. Losses at the gene ends were 4 bases for V and 7 bases for J; bases not matched to a gene: 3. CDR3 nucleotides: TGTGCCTGGAAAGGACAGGGGGGTGAAAAACTGTTTTTT. Translation gives CAWKGQGGEKLFF.

This clonotype was seen ten or more times. The chain is built from TRBV18 and TRBJ1-1; the match to TRBD1 covers 7 bases. Germline values: CDR1 KGHSH, CDR2 LQKENI. The CDR3 spans 16 residues. V gave up 0 bases and J gave up 5 bases; unmatched junction bases: 9. CDR3 sequence reads: CASSPPGSGGRTEAFF. CDR3 nucleotides: TGTGCCAGCTCACCACCGGGGTCAGGGGGAAGGACTGAAGCTTTCTTT. Full variable domain (rest looked up from reference TRBV18 and TRBJ1-1): NAGVMQNPRHLVRRRGQEARLRCSPMKGHSHVYWYRQLPEEGLKFMVYLQKENIIDESGMPKERFSAEFPKEGPSILRIQQVVRGDSAAYFCASSPPGSGGRTEAFFGQGTRLTVV.

This clonotype was seen ten or more times. The chain employs TRBV6-2 or TRBV6-3 and TRBJ2-3; 12 positions agree with TRBD2. The junction had 10 bases not matched to a gene; V was cut back by 0 bases and J by 0 bases. The CDR3 is 20 residues long. Germline values: CDR1 MNHEY, CDR2 SVGEGT. The CDR3: CASSYSIPSGRALSTDTQYF. DNA for the CDR3: TGTGCCAGCAGTTACTCGATTCCTAGCGGGAGGGCCTTAAGCACAGATACGCAGTATTTT.